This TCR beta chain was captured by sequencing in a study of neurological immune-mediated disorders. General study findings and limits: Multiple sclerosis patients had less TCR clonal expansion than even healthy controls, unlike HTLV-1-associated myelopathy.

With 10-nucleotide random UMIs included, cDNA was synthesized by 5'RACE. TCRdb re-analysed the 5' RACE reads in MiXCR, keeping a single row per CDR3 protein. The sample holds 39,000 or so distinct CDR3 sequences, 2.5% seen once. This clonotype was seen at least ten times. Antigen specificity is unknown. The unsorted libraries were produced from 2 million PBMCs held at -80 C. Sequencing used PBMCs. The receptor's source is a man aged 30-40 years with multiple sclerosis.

The chain's CDR3 is CSARYDRFPGNTIYF. The DNA of the CDR3 is TGCAGTGCCCGATATGACAGGTTTCCTGGAAACACCATATATTTT. This chain connects TRBV20-1 to TRBJ1-3; D possibly corresponds to TRBD1 (6 bases). V lost 6 bases, J lost 2 bases, and 17 bases lay in between. Germline values: CDR1 DFQATT, CDR2 SNEGSKA (reference sequence). The CDR3 extends over 15 amino acids.